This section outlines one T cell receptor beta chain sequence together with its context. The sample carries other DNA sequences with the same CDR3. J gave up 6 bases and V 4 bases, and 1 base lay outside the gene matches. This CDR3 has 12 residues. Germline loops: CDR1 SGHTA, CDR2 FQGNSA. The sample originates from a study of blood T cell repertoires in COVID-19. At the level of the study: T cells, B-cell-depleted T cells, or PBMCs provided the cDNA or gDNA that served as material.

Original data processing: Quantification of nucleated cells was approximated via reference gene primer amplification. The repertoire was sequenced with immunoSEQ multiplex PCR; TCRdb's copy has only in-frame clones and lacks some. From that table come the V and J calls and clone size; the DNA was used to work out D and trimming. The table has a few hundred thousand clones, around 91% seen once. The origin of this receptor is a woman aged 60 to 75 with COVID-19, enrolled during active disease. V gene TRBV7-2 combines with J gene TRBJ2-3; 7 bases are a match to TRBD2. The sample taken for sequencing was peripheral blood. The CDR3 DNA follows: TGTGCCAGCAGCTCACTAGCGGATACGCAGTATTTT. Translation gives CASSSLADTQYF.